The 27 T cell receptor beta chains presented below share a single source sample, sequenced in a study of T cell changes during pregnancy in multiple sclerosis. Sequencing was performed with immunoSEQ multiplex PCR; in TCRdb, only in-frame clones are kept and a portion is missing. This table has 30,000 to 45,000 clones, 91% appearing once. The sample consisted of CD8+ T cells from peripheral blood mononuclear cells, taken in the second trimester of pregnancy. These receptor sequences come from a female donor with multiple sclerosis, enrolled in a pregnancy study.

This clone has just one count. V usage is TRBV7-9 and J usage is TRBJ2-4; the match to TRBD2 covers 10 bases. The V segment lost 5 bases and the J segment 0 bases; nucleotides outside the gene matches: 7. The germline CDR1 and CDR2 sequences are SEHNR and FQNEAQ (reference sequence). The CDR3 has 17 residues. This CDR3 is CASSPRLAGLAKNIQYF. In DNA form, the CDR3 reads TGTGCCAGCAGCCCACGACTAGCGGGTCTAGCCAAAAACATTCAGTACTTC.

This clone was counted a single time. CDR3 sequence (DNA): TGTGCCAGCACCTCCATAGGGGGTAGCAATCAGCCCCAGCATTTT. Its protein product is CASTSIGGSNQPQHF. The rearrangement links TRBV27 to TRBJ1-5; the D gene is possibly TRBD1 (6 bases). Per the germline V gene, CDR1 is MNHEY and CDR2 is SMNVEV (reference sequence). Deletions cut 7 bases from V and 0 bases from J, with 13 bases between. The CDR3 has 15 residues.

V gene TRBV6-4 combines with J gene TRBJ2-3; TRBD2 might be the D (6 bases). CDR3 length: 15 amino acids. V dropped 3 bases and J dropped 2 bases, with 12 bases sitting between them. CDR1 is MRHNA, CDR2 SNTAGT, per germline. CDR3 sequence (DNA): TGTGCCAGCAGTGAGCTGAGCGGGCTCACAGATACGCAGTATTTT. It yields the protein CASSELSGLTDTQYF.

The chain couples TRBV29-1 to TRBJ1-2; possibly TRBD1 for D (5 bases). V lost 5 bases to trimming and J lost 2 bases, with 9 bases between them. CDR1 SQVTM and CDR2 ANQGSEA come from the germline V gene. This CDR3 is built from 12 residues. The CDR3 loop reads CSVIGANYGYTF. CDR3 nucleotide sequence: TGCAGCGTTATTGGGGCCAACTATGGCTACACCTTC.

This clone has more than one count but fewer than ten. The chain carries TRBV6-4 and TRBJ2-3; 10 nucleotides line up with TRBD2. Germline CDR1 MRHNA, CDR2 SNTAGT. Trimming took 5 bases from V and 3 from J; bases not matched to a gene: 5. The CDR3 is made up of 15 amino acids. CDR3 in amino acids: CASSLLAGSTDTQYF. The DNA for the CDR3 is TGTGCCAGCAGTCTACTAGCGGGATCGACAGATACGCAGTATTTT.

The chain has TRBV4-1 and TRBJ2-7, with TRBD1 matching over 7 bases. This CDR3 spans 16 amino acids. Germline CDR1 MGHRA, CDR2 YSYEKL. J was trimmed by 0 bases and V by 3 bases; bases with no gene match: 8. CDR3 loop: CASSQDTRQGSYEQYF. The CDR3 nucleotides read TGCGCCAGCAGCCAGGATACGAGACAGGGCTCCTACGAGCAGTACTTC.

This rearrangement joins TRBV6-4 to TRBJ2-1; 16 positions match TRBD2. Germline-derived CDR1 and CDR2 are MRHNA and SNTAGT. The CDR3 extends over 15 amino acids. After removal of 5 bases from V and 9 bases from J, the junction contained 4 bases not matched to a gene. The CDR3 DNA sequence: TGTGCCAGCAGTCCCGGGACTAGCGGGAGGGGTGAGCAGTTCTTC. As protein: CASSPGTSGRGEQFF.

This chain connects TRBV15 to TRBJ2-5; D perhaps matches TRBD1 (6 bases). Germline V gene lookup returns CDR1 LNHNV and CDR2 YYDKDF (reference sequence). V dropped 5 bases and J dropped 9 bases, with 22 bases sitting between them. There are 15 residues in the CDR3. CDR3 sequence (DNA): TGTGCCACCAGCTGGACAGAATTAACTTTAGGGGCCCAGTACTTC. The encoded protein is CATSWTELTLGAQYF.

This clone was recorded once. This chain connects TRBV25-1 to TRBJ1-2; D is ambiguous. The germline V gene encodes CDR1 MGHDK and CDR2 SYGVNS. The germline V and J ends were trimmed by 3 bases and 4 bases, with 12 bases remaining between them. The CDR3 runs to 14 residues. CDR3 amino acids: CASSEGSLLYGYTF. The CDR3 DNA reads TGTGCCAGCAGTGAGGGCAGCCTCCTCTATGGCTACACCTTC.

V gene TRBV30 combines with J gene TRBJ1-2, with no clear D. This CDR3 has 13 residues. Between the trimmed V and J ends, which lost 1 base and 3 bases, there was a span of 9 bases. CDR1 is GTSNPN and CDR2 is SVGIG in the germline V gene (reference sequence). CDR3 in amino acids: CAWSGAWDYGYTF. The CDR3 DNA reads TGTGCCTGGAGTGGGGCTTGGGACTATGGCTACACCTTC.

This chain's CDR3 is CASSPEVGTSGVAGELFF. The DNA for the CDR3 is TGTGCCAGCAGCCCCGAGGTCGGGACTAGCGGGGTTGCCGGGGAGCTGTTTTTT. J is TRBJ2-2 and V is TRBV7-9, with 13 nucleotides matching TRBD2. The CDR3 loop spans 18 amino acids. V shed 5 bases and J 6 bases; nucleotides not matched to a gene: 12. CDR1 is SEHNR and CDR2 is FQNEAQ in the germline V gene (reference sequence).

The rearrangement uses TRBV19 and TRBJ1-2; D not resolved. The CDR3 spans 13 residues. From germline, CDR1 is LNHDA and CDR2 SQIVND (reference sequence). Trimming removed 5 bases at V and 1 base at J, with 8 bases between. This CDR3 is CASSAGVNYGYTF. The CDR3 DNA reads TGTGCCAGTAGTGCGGGAGTTAACTATGGCTACACCTTC.

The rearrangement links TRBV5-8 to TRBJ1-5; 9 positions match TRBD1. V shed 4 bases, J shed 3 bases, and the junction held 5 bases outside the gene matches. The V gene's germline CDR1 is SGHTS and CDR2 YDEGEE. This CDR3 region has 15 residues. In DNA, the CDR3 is TGTGCCAGCAGCCCGGACAGGGGCATCAATCAGCCCCAGCATTTT. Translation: CASSPDRGINQPQHF.

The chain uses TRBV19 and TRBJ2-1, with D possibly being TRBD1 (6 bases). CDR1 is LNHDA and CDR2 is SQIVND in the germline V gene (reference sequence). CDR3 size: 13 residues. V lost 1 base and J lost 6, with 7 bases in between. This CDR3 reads CASSIGGRNEQFF. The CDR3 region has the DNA TGTGCCAGTAGTATAGGGGGGCGCAATGAGCAGTTCTTC.

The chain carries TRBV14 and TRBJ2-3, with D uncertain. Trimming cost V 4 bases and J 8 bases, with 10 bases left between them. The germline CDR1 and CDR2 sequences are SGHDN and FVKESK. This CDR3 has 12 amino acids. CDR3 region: CASSPDLGTQYF. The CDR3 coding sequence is TGTGCCAGCAGCCCCGACTTGGGTACGCAGTATTTT.

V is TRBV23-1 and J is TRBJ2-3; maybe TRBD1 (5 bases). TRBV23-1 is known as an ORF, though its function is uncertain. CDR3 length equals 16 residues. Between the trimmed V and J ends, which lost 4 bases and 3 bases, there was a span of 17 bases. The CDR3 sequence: CASSRQRGSKTDTQYF. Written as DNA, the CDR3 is TGCGCCAGCAGTCGACAAAGGGGAAGTAAAACAGATACGCAGTATTTT.

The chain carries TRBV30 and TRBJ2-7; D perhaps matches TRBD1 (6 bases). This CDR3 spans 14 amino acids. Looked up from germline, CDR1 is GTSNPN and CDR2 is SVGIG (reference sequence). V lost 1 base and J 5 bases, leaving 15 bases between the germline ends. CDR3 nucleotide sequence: TGTGCCTGGAGTGGGGGCAGGGGTCGCGACGAGCAGTACTTC. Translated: CAWSGGRGRDEQYF.

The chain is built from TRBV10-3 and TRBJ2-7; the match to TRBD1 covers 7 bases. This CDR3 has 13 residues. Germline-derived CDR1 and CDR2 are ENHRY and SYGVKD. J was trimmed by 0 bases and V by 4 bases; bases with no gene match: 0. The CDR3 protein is CAISGDSSYEQYF. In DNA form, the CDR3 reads TGTGCCATCAGTGGGGACAGCTCCTACGAGCAGTACTTC.

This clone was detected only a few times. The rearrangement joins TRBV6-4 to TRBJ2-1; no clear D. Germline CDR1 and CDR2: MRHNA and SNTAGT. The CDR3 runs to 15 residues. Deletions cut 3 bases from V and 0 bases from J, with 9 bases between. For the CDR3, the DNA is TGTGCCAGCAGTGATGCTGAGAACTCCTACAATGAGCAGTTCTTC. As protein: CASSDAENSYNEQFF.

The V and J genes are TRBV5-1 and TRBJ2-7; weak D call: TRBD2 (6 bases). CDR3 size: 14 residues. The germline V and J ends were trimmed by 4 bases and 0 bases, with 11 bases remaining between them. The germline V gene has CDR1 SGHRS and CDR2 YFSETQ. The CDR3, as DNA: TGCGCCAGCAGCATGGGACTTTCCTCCTACGAGCAGTACTTC. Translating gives CASSMGLSSYEQYF.

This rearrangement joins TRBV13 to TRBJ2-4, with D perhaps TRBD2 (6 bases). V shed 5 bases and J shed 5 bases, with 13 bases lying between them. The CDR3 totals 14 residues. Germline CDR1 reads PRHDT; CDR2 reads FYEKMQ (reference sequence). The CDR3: CASSPAGLENIQYF. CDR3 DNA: TGTGCCAGCAGCCCCGCGGGGCTGGAAAACATTCAGTACTTC.

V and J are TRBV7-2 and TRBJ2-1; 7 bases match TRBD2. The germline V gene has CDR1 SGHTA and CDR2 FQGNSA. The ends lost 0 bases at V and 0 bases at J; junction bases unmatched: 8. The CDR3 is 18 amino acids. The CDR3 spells CASSLAPASSGSYNEQFF. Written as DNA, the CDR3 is TGTGCCAGCAGCTTAGCGCCGGCGTCTAGCGGCTCCTACAATGAGCAGTTCTTC.

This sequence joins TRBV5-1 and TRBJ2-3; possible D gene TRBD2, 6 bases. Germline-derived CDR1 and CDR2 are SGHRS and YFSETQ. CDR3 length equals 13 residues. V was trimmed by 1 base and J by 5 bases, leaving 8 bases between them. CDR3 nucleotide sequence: TGCGCCAGCAGCTTGTGGCGGGGAGATACGCAGTATTTT. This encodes CASSLWRGDTQYF.

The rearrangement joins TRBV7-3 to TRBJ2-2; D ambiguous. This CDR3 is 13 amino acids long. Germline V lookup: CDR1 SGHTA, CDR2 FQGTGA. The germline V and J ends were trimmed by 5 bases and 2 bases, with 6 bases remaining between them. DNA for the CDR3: TGTGCCAGCAGCCCCTTAAACACCGGGGAGCTGTTTTTT. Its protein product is CASSPLNTGELFF.

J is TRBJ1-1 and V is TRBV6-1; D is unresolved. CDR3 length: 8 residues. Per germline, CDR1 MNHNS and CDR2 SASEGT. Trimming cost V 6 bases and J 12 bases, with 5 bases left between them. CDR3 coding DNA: TGTGCCAGCAGATTTACTTTCTTT. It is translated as CASRFTFF.

In nucleotides, the CDR3 is TGTGCCAGCAGCCCAGGACAGGGTATTTACGAGCAGTACTTC. Amino acids: CASSPGQGIYEQYF. The V and J genes are TRBV6-5 and TRBJ2-7; TRBD1 matches 8 bases. The V segment lost 6 bases and the J segment 4 bases; nucleotides outside the gene matches: 8. The germline CDR1 and CDR2 sequences are MNHEY and SVGAGI. The CDR3 extends over 14 amino acids.

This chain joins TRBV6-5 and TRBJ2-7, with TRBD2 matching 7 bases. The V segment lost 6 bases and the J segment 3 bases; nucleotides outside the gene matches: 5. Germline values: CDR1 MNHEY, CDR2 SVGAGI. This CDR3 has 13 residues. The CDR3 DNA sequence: TGTGCCAGCAGAAAGACTAGCAGCTACGAGCAGTACTTC. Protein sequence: CASRKTSSYEQYF.